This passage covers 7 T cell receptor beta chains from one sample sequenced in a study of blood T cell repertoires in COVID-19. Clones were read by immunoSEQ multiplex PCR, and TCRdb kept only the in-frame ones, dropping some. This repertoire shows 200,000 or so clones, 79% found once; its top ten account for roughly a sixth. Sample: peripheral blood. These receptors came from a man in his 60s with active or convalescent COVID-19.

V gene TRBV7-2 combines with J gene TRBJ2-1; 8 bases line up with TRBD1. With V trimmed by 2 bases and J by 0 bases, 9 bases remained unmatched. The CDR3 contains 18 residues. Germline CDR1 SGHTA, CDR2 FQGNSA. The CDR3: CASSLSGQQGGSYNEQFF. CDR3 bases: TGTGCCAGCAGCTTATCCGGTCAACAGGGGGGCTCCTACAATGAGCAGTTCTTC.

The CDR3 sequence is CASSSPGRPSTDTQYF. The CDR3 region has the DNA TGTGCCAGCAGTTCTCCCGGGAGACCCAGCACAGATACGCAGTATTTT. V is TRBV25-1 and J is TRBJ2-3, with a possible D match to TRBD2 (6 bases). Trimming removed 5 bases at V and 0 bases at J, with 15 bases between. CDR1 and CDR2 (germline): MGHDK, SYGVNS. The CDR3 sequence is 16 residues long.

The CDR3 here is CASSPQAGASYNEQFF. CDR3 in DNA: TGTGCCAGCAGCCCTCAAGCGGGAGCGTCCTACAATGAGCAGTTCTTC. This chain connects TRBV7-3 to TRBJ2-1; 8 bases line up with TRBD2. The CDR3 totals 16 residues. The germline V gene encodes CDR1 SGHTA and CDR2 FQGTGA. The V gene end was trimmed by 5 bases and the J gene end by 1 base; junction bases not matched to a gene: 7.

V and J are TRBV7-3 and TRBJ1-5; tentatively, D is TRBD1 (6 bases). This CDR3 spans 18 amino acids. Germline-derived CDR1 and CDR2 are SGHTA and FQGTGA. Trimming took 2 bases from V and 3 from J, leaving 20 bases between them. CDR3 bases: TGTGCCAGCAGCTTACCCCCAGGGGAGAAAGGATTCAATCAGCCCCAGCATTTT. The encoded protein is CASSLPPGEKGFNQPQHF.

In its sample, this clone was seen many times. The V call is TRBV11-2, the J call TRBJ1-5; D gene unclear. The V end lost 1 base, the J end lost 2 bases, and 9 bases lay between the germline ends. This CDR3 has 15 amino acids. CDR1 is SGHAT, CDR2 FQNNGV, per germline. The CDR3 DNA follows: TGTGCCAGCAGCTTAGGCGCCCGGGGCAATCAGCCCCAGCATTTT. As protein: CASSLGARGNQPQHF.

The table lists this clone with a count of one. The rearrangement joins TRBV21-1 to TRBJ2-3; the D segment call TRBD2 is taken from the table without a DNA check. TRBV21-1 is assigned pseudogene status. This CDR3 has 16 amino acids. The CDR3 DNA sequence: TGTGCCAGCACCCCGGGAGAGGGGCTTAGCACAGATACGCAGTATTTT. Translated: CASTPGEGLSTDTQYF.

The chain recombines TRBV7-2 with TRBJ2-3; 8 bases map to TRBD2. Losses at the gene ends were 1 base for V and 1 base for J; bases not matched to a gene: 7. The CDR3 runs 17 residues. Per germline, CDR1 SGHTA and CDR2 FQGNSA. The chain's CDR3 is CASSLVGREWGTDTQYF. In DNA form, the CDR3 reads TGTGCCAGCAGCTTAGTCGGGAGGGAGTGGGGCACAGATACGCAGTATTTT.